These 24 T cell receptor beta chains came from one sample sequenced in a study of OX40 agonist ivuxolimab in advanced cancers. The protocol used for the library was the immunoSEQ multiplex PCR assay. Not all clones reach the TCRdb copy of this immuneACCESS table, which keeps in-frame sequences only. Checked studies attribute under half of the gap to unresolved V genes and leave the rest unexplained. The sample table records 55,000 to 85,000 clones; 86% of these occur just once. Roughly 3% of the sample lies in the top ten. This specimen consisted of CD4+ or CD8+ T cells sorted from blood, obtained in a trial of the OX40 agonist ivuxolimab. The receptors were gathered from an adult with an advanced solid tumor such as melanoma, head and neck, liver or kidney cancer.

The V gene is TRBV6-1, the J gene TRBJ1-2; D may be TRBD1 (5 bases). The CDR3 has 11 amino acids. The V end was cut by 8 bases, the J end by 6 bases, with 10 bases between. Germline lookup yields CDR1 MNHNS and CDR2 SASEGT. CDR3 amino acids: CASDQGHGYTF. The CDR3 coding sequence is TGTGCCAGCGACCAGGGTCATGGCTACACCTTC.

V and J are TRBV6-5 and TRBJ1-2, with 7 positions matching TRBD1. This CDR3 is built from 15 residues. Germline CDR1 is MNHEY and CDR2 is SVGAGI. Trimming took 2 bases from V and 5 from J; bases not matched to a gene: 8. The DNA of the CDR3 is TGTGCCAGCAGTTACACCCGGGACAGACGGTATGGCTACACCTTC. Translation: CASSYTRDRRYGYTF.

This chain connects TRBV30 to TRBJ1-5, with D perhaps matching TRBD1 (6 bases). V gave up 4 bases and J gave up 7 bases, with 11 bases separating them. This CDR3 contains 12 residues. Germline values: CDR1 GTSNPN, CDR2 SVGIG (reference sequence). CDR3 DNA sequence: TGTGCCTGGAACCGGGACAAACAGCCCCAGCATTTT. Protein: CAWNRDKQPQHF.

This rearrangement joins TRBV11-2 to TRBJ2-7; 9 positions match TRBD2. The CDR3 has 14 residues. V shed 5 bases, J shed 5 bases, and the junction held 7 bases outside the gene matches. The germline V gene has CDR1 SGHAT and CDR2 FQNNGV. This CDR3 reads CASSTRLAVNEQYF. CDR3 nucleotides: TGTGCCAGCAGCACCCGACTAGCGGTTAACGAGCAGTACTTC.

The J gene is TRBJ1-1, the V gene TRBV5-1; TRBD1 agrees at 7 bases. Looked up from germline, CDR1 is SGHRS and CDR2 is YFSETQ. CDR3 length: 15 amino acids. Germline trimming cut 0 bases from V and 3 bases from J; bases unmatched to any gene: 5. The CDR3, as DNA: TGCGCCAGCAGCTTGGCGTATACAGGGGACACTGAAGCTTTCTTT. Residues: CASSLAYTGDTEAFF.

The J gene is TRBJ2-3, the V gene TRBV4-3; no clear D gene. The CDR3 contains 15 residues. Trimming stripped 0 bases from V and 0 bases from J, with 7 bases between. Germline V CDR1 and CDR2: LGHNA, YSLEER. In nucleotides, the CDR3 is TGCGCCAGCAGCCAAGAGTACATTAGCACAGATACGCAGTATTTT. Protein product: CASSQEYISTDTQYF.

The chain links TRBV5-4 to TRBJ1-6, with 7 bases fitting TRBD1. Germline-derived CDR1 and CDR2 are SGHNT and YYREEE (reference sequence). V gave up 2 bases and J gave up 8 bases; unmatched junction bases: 4. The CDR3 runs 14 residues. The chain's CDR3 is CASSFQGDYSPLHF. The CDR3 DNA is TGTGCCAGCAGCTTTCAGGGGGATTATTCACCCCTCCACTTT.

The chain carries TRBV7-2 and TRBJ1-1; no firm D call. CDR3 length: 15 residues. Germline V lookup: CDR1 SGHTA, CDR2 FQGNSA. V lost 1 base to trimming and J lost 4 bases, with 13 bases between them. CDR3 DNA sequence: TGTGCCAGCAGCTTAGGACTGGAAGTGGGCACTGAAGCTTTCTTT. Encoded protein: CASSLGLEVGTEAFF.

The J gene is TRBJ2-5, the V gene TRBV30, with D unresolved. The CDR3 length is 12 residues. Germline CDR1 reads GTSNPN; CDR2 reads SVGIG (reference sequence). The V and J ends lost 3 bases and 1 base respectively, with 6 bases between them. The CDR3 spells CAWSPAQETQYF. The CDR3 DNA follows: TGTGCCTGGAGCCCTGCCCAAGAGACCCAGTACTTC.

The chain links TRBV6-1 to TRBJ1-3, with a tentative D call TRBD1 (5 bases). CDR3 length: 15 amino acids. Trimming left V 2 bases short and J 2 bases short, with 10 bases between. Germline loops: CDR1 MNHNS, CDR2 SASEGT. CDR3 in amino acids: CASSEYGAPGNTIYF. CDR3 coding DNA: TGTGCCAGCAGTGAATATGGGGCCCCTGGAAACACCATATATTTT.

V and J are TRBV4-1 and TRBJ2-7; D is possibly TRBD1 or TRBD2 (6 bases each). CDR1 is MGHRA and CDR2 is YSYEKL in the germline V gene. Between the trimmed V and J ends, which lost 0 bases and 0 bases, there was a span of 12 bases. This CDR3 comprises 16 residues. CDR3 amino acids: CASSQDRGHFSYEQYF. The DNA for the CDR3 is TGCGCCAGCAGCCAAGATCGGGGGCATTTCTCCTACGAGCAGTACTTC.

V is TRBV6-1 and J is TRBJ1-2; D gene unclear. From germline, CDR1 is MNHNS and CDR2 SASEGT. This CDR3 is 11 amino acids long. The V and J ends lost 5 bases and 2 bases respectively, with 3 bases between them. In nucleotides, the CDR3 is TGTGCCAGCAGTTTCAACTATGGCTACACCTTC. Its protein is CASSFNYGYTF.

The CDR3 here is CASSLDSGTVSYEQYF. In nucleotides, the CDR3 is TGTGCCAGCTCACTCGACTCCGGGACAGTCTCCTACGAGCAGTACTTC. The V and J genes are TRBV18 and TRBJ2-7; 7 bases map to TRBD1. In germline, CDR1 is KGHSH, CDR2 LQKENI. V lost 4 bases, J lost 0 bases, and 9 bases stayed unmatched. The CDR3 sequence is 16 residues long.

This clone appeared once. The chain links TRBV6-6 to TRBJ1-2; D is possibly TRBD1 (5 bases). Trimming stripped 1 base from V and 4 bases from J, with 7 bases between. Germline V gene lookup returns CDR1 MNHNY and CDR2 SVGAGI (reference sequence). The CDR3 contains 13 residues. CDR3 amino acids: CASSYYRIYGYTF. The DNA for the CDR3 is TGTGCCAGCAGTTACTACAGGATCTATGGCTACACCTTC.

This clone has just a few counts. This chain joins TRBV5-6 and TRBJ2-2; no definite D call. CDR3 length: 17 residues. Germline CDR1 reads SGHDT; CDR2 reads YYEEEE. V lost 2 bases and J lost 8, with 22 bases in between. DNA of the CDR3: TGTGCCAGCAGCTTTTCCGGAACGGCCCTAATGTTAGGGGAGCTGTTTTTT. This gives the protein CASSFSGTALMLGELFF. Full variable domain (missing parts from reference TRBV5-6 and TRBJ2-2): DAGVTQSPTHLIKTRGQQVTLRCSPKSGHDTVSWYQQALGQGPQFIFQYYEEEERQRGNFPDRFSGHQFPNYSSELNVNALLLGDSALYLCASSFSGTALMLGELFFGEGSRLTVL.

The V call is TRBV5-4, the J call TRBJ2-3, with D unresolved. The CDR3 totals 13 residues. Trimming cost V 2 bases and J 4 bases, with 8 bases left between them. Germline V CDR1 and CDR2: SGHNT, YYREEE (reference sequence). The CDR3 bases are TGTGCCAGCAGCTTTGTTGAGTCAGATACGCAGTATTTT. The encoded protein is CASSFVESDTQYF. The whole variable domain, filled in from reference TRBV5-4 and TRBJ2-3, reads ETGVTQSPTHLIKTRGQQVTLRCSSQSGHNTVSWYQQALGQGPQFIFQYYREEENGRGNFPPRFSGLQFPNYSSELNVNALELDDSALYLCASSFVESDTQYFGPGTRLTVL.

This sequence joins TRBV5-1 and TRBJ2-3; the D is unclear. Trimming took off 0 bases at V and 6 bases at J, with 14 bases between the two ends. The V gene's germline CDR1 is SGHRS and CDR2 YFSETQ. This CDR3 region has 15 residues. The CDR3 DNA follows: TGCGCCAGCAGCTTGGCCATTGGCGATGGGGATACGCAGTATTTT. Protein: CASSLAIGDGDTQYF.

On this clone itself: Other DNA sequences in the sample encode the same CDR3. The rearrangement links TRBV28 to TRBJ1-2; D not certain. Trimming removed 5 bases at V and 4 bases at J, with 11 bases between. There are 13 residues in the CDR3. Germline CDR1 is MDHEN and CDR2 is SYDVKM. The DNA for the CDR3 is TGTGCCAGCAGTGCTGGAGACGGCTATGGCTACACCTTC. It specifies CASSAGDGYGYTF.

This rearrangement joins TRBV2 to TRBJ2-7; D remains ambiguous. Germline lookup yields CDR1 SNHLY and CDR2 FYNNEI. V dropped 4 bases and J dropped 6 bases, with 16 bases sitting between them. The CDR3 is 14 amino acids. The CDR3 sequence: CASSGYALAAEQYF. CDR3 in DNA: TGTGCCAGCAGTGGATACGCGTTGGCGGCCGAGCAGTACTTC.

The gene calls are TRBV6-6 and TRBJ1-6; no clear D gene. V lost 1 base and J lost 10, with 5 bases in between. The CDR3 is 12 residues long. Germline V gene sequence: CDR1 MNHNY, CDR2 SVGAGI (reference sequence). The CDR3: CASSYYRSPLHF. CDR3 DNA sequence: TGTGCCAGCAGTTACTATCGATCACCCCTCCACTTT.

A single count supports this clone. The rearrangement joins TRBV7-3 to TRBJ2-1; the D gene is possibly TRBD1 (5 bases). The CDR3 has 12 amino acids. Per the germline V gene, CDR1 is SGHTA and CDR2 is FQGTGA. V was trimmed by 2 bases and J by 12 bases, leaving 11 bases between them. Here the CDR3 DNA reads TGTGCCAGCAGCTTAGCGCAGGGCGGGCAGTTCTTC. It yields the protein CASSLAQGGQFF. Using reference TRBV7-3 and TRBJ2-1 for the parts outside the CDR3, the full variable domain is GAGVSQTPSNKVTEKGKYVELRCDPISGHTALYWYRQSLGQGPEFLIYFQGTGAADDSGLPNDRFFAVRPEGSVSTLKIQRTERGDSAVYLCASSLAQGGQFFGPGTRLTVL.

With regard to this clone: The identical CDR3 is also encoded by other nucleotide sequences in the sample. The chain recombines TRBV19 with TRBJ1-4; tentatively, D is TRBD1 (6 bases). The CDR3 runs to 16 residues. The ends were cut back, 5 bases at V and 7 bases at J, with 20 bases in the middle. The germline V gene encodes CDR1 LNHDA and CDR2 SQIVND (reference sequence). CDR3: CASSPHRTDGGEKLFF. The DNA of the CDR3 is TGTGCCAGTAGTCCTCACCGGACAGATGGGGGTGAAAAACTGTTTTTT. The full variable domain, with the rest looked up from reference TRBV19 and TRBJ1-4, is DGGITQSPKYLFRKEGQNVTLSCEQNLNHDAMYWYRQDPGQGLRLIYYSQIVNDFQKGDIAEGYSVSREKKESFPLTVTSAQKNPTAFYLCASSPHRTDGGEKLFFGSGTQLSVL.

V and J are TRBV6-6 and TRBJ1-2; D not certain. Looked up from germline, CDR1 is MNHNY and CDR2 is SVGAGI (reference sequence). V gave up 7 bases and J gave up 2 bases, with 11 bases separating them. This CDR3 spans 13 amino acids. CDR3 sequence reads: CASKFGPNYGYTF. CDR3 DNA sequence: TGTGCCAGCAAGTTCGGCCCGAACTATGGCTACACCTTC.

The rearrangement uses TRBV2 and TRBJ2-2; tentative D call: TRBD1 (6 bases). The CDR3 has 16 residues. V lost 2 bases and J 4 bases, leaving 14 bases between the germline ends. In germline, CDR1 is SNHLY, CDR2 FYNNEI. Here the CDR3 DNA reads TGTGCCAGCAGTGAATCGGGCAGGGGAGCCACCGGGGAGCTGTTTTTT. Its protein product is CASSESGRGATGELFF.